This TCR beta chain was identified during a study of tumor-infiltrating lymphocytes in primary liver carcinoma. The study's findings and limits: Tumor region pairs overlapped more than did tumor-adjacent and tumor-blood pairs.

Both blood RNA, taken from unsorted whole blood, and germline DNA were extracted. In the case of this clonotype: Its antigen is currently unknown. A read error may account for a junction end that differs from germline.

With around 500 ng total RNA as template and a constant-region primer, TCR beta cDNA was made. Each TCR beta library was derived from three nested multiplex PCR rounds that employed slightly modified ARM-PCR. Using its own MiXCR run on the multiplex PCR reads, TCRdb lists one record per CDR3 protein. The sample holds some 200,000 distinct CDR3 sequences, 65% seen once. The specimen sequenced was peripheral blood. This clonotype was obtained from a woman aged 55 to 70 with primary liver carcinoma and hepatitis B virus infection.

The CDR3 reads CASRPSRSEDTQCF. The CDR3 DNA reads as TGTGCCAGCAGACCGAGCAGGAGTGAGGATACGCAGTGTTTT. The chain couples TRBV11-2 to TRBJ2-3; no firm D call. The CDR3 is made up of 14 amino acids. Per the germline V gene, CDR1 is SGHAT and CDR2 is FQNNGV.